One and the same sample provided the 16 T cell receptor beta chains below, sequenced in a study of vaccination and CD4 T cells after COVID-19. Time point here: late sampling 161 to 241 days after vaccination in a few convalescent patients. TCRdb re-analysed the PCR reads in MiXCR, keeping a single row per CDR3 protein. Of approximately 29,000 distinct CDR3 sequences in the sample, approximately 49% were seen once. The sequencing used CD4+ T cells from blood, collected about 7 months after SARS-CoV-2 vaccination. These receptors all stem from a human donor who had recovered from COVID-19.

The chain joins TRBV11-2 to TRBJ2-5; 7 bases agree with TRBD1. Germline V CDR1 and CDR2: SGHAT, FQNNGV. V dropped 5 bases and J dropped 4; count of bases not matched to a gene: 10. This CDR3 has 15 amino acids. This CDR3 reads CASSRTGDNVETQYF. The CDR3 nucleotides are TGTGCCAGCAGCCGAACAGGGGACAACGTAGAGACCCAGTACTTC.

The sample holds a few counts of this clonotype. The chain employs TRBV20-1 and TRBJ1-2, with TRBD1 matching over 9 bases. CDR1 and CDR2 (germline): DFQATT, SNEGSKA (reference sequence). The trim removed 0 bases at V and 2 bases at J, leaving 13 bases unmatched. The CDR3 sequence is 18 residues long. CDR3 protein: CSARDMLGQGGINYGYTF. The DNA of the CDR3 is TGCAGTGCTAGAGATATGTTGGGACAGGGCGGCATAAACTATGGCTACACCTTC.

This clonotype came up once. The chain links TRBV6-1 to TRBJ2-5; D may be TRBD2 (5 bases). V shed 7 bases and J shed 2 bases, with 11 bases lying between them. Looked up from germline, CDR1 is MNHNS and CDR2 is SASEGT. The CDR3 spans 13 residues. The CDR3 DNA sequence: TGTGCCAGCACCCGGACTTATCAAGAGACCCAGTACTTC. Protein: CASTRTYQETQYF.

The chain joins TRBV11-2 to TRBJ2-7; D perhaps matches TRBD2 (7 bases). Germline CDR1 is SGHAT and CDR2 is FQNNGV. There are 15 residues in the CDR3. Deletions cut 3 bases from V and 3 bases from J, with 15 bases between. CDR3 residues: CASSLGGPPGYEQYF. In nucleotides, the CDR3 is TGTGCCAGCAGCTTGGGGGGGCCCCCTGGCTACGAGCAGTACTTC.

The V call is TRBV2, the J call TRBJ1-1, with TRBD1 matching 7 bases. Per germline, CDR1 SNHLY and CDR2 FYNNEI. The CDR3 has 14 amino acids. With V trimmed by 7 bases and J by 0 bases, 5 bases remained unmatched. This chain's CDR3 is CASTYTGVNTEAFF. The CDR3 coding sequence is TGTGCCAGCACCTATACAGGGGTGAACACTGAAGCTTTCTTT.

This clonotype was found a few times. The CDR3 here is CSAGMGGMVYEQYF. The CDR3 DNA reads TGCAGTGCTGGAATGGGAGGGATGGTGTACGAGCAGTACTTC. The chain couples TRBV20-1 to TRBJ2-7; 7 bases line up with TRBD2. CDR3 length equals 14 residues. Germline trimming cut 5 bases from V and 4 bases from J; bases unmatched to any gene: 11. The germline gives CDR1 DFQATT, CDR2 SNEGSKA (reference sequence).

This clonotype was seen a single time. The V gene is TRBV7-9, the J gene TRBJ1-5; D unclear. Trimming removed 1 base at V and 5 bases at J, with 6 bases between. Germline assignment: CDR1 SEHNR and CDR2 FQNEAQ (reference sequence). There are 13 residues in the CDR3. This CDR3 is CASSLGGYQPQHF. CDR3 nucleotides: TGTGCCAGCAGCTTAGGGGGTTATCAGCCCCAGCATTTT. Supplemented by reference TRBV7-9 and TRBJ1-5, the full variable domain reads DTGVSQNPRHKITKRGQNVTFRCDPISEHNRLYWYRQTLGQGPEFLTYFQNEAQLEKSRLLSDRFSAERPKGSFSTLEIQRTEQGDSAMYLCASSLGGYQPQHFGDGTRLSIL.

The V and J genes are TRBV5-6 and TRBJ2-7; a possible D gene is TRBD1 (5 bases). The germline gives CDR1 SGHDT, CDR2 YYEEEE. Trimming removed 0 bases at V and 5 bases at J, with 12 bases between. There are 14 residues in the CDR3. The CDR3 DNA follows: TGTGCCAGCAGCTTGGAACTCAGGGTTAACGAGCAGTACTTC. This codes for CASSLELRVNEQYF.

The chain uses TRBV20-1 and TRBJ2-1, with 12 bases fitting TRBD2. The J segment lost 2 bases and the V segment lost 6 bases, leaving 5 bases of the junction unmatched. The CDR3 has 15 residues. Germline V gene data show CDR1 as DFQATT and CDR2 as SNEGSKA (reference sequence). CDR3: CSATSGRLTYNEQFF. The CDR3 DNA reads as TGCAGTGCAACTAGCGGGAGGCTTACCTACAATGAGCAGTTCTTC.

V gene TRBV19 combines with J gene TRBJ2-1; D is perhaps TRBD2 (6 bases). The germline V and J ends were trimmed by 3 bases and 9 bases, with 12 bases remaining between them. This CDR3 is built from 13 residues. Germline V lookup: CDR1 LNHDA, CDR2 SQIVND (reference sequence). DNA for the CDR3: TGTGCCAGTAGTATCTCTGGAGGGGCTGAGCAGTTCTTC. Its protein product is CASSISGGAEQFF.

This clonotype was detected only a few times. The genes are TRBV20-1 and TRBJ2-7; TRBD2 matches at 11 bases. V dropped 6 bases and J dropped 7; count of bases not matched to a gene: 11. CDR3 length equals 14 residues. Germline V gene lookup returns CDR1 DFQATT and CDR2 SNEGSKA (reference sequence). CDR3 nucleotide sequence: TGCAGTGCCTTACGATCTAGCGGGAGGAAGGAGCAGTACTTC. It yields the protein CSALRSSGRKEQYF.

This chain connects TRBV20-1 to TRBJ2-2, with 7 bases that match TRBD1. CDR1 is DFQATT, CDR2 SNEGSKA, per germline (reference sequence). With 6 bases clipped from V and 0 bases from J, the junction kept 7 bases outside the gene matches. The CDR3 runs to 15 residues. This chain's CDR3 is CSARDRLANTGELFF. DNA for the CDR3: TGCAGTGCCCGGGACAGACTCGCGAACACCGGGGAGCTGTTTTTT.

This clonotype was picked up a small number of times. The J gene is TRBJ2-1, the V gene TRBV6-2 or TRBV6-3, with 13 bases fitting TRBD2. Germline V CDR1 and CDR2: MNHEY, SVGEGT. The CDR3 is 15 amino acids. The V and J ends lost 5 bases and 7 bases, in that order; junction bases with no gene match: 5. The CDR3 here is CASSPGLAGSNEQFF. CDR3 sequence (DNA): TGTGCCAGCAGTCCGGGACTAGCGGGATCGAATGAGCAGTTCTTC.

The chain is built from TRBV19 and TRBJ2-5, with no clear D. The CDR3 is 13 residues long. Trimming removed 5 bases at V and 9 bases at J, with 16 bases between. Germline values: CDR1 LNHDA, CDR2 SQIVND (reference sequence). CDR3 residues: CASSSIPSTSQYF. The CDR3 nucleotides are TGTGCCAGTAGTTCTATCCCCAGCACGTCCCAGTACTTC.

The CDR3 DNA reads TGCAGTGCTAGTATTAGCGGAGGGGAGATCGAGCAGTACTTC. Translated, it gives CSASISGGEIEQYF. V usage is TRBV20-1 and J usage is TRBJ2-7, with D perhaps matching TRBD2 (6 bases). CDR1 and CDR2 (germline): DFQATT, SNEGSKA (reference sequence). Trimming took off 3 bases at V and 6 bases at J, with 18 bases between the two ends. The CDR3 length is 14 residues.

The chain combines TRBV7-8 with TRBJ2-7; TRBD1 agrees at 8 bases. The CDR3 is 16 residues long. Germline trimming cut 2 bases from V and 0 bases from J; bases unmatched to any gene: 6. CDR1 and CDR2 (germline): SGHVS, FQNEAQ. CDR3 sequence (DNA): TGTGCCAGCAGCTTACGAAGGACAGGGTACTCCTACGAGCAGTACTTC. Its protein product is CASSLRRTGYSYEQYF.